The 18 T cell receptor beta chains reported below all come from one sample, sequenced in a study of cytomegalovirus exposure and HLA in healthy donors. Use of 60 Vbeta and 13 Jbeta primers characterized the PCR. Clones were read by immunoSEQ multiplex PCR, and TCRdb kept only the in-frame ones, dropping some. The data contain over 150,000 clones, 75% to 85% of them seen just once; the ten biggest clones take up 0.5% to 0.8%. The sequenced material came from PBMCs. These receptors were obtained from a boy aged 5 to 17 in good health and CMV-seronegative.

The chain is built from TRBV29-1 and TRBJ1-1; D is perhaps TRBD1 (5 bases). Germline CDR1 and CDR2: SQVTM and ANQGSEA. This CDR3 comprises 13 residues. Trimming shortened V by 7 bases and J by 0 bases, and 12 bases separated the two germline ends. The CDR3 DNA reads TGCAGCGGGATGGGGGGAATGAACACTGAAGCTTTCTTT. This gives the protein CSGMGGMNTEAFF.

The chain uses TRBV7-9 and TRBJ1-2; D unresolved. Germline CDR1 reads SEHNR; CDR2 reads FQNEAQ (reference sequence). This CDR3 contains 14 residues. Trimming removed 5 bases at V and 0 bases at J, with 10 bases between. CDR3: CASSLGIANYGYTF. The CDR3 nucleotides read TGTGCCAGCAGCCTCGGGATCGCTAACTATGGCTACACCTTC.

This rearrangement joins TRBV7-2 to TRBJ1-2; D is unclear. Germline-derived CDR1 and CDR2 are SGHTA and FQGNSA. The CDR3 has 13 residues. V was cut by 1 base and J by 7 bases, with 10 bases left in between. CDR3 DNA: TGTGCCAGCAGCTTAGGTAAAGCGGTTGGCTACACCTTC. As protein: CASSLGKAVGYTF.

The CDR3 DNA reads as TGTGCCAGCAGCTTGGGGATTAGCGGGGGCACGCAGTATTTT. Encoded protein: CASSLGISGGTQYF. V gene TRBV7-3 combines with J gene TRBJ2-3; TRBD2 agrees at 9 bases. Germline V lookup: CDR1 SGHTA, CDR2 FQGTGA. V lost 3 bases and J lost 9; bases outside the gene matches: 7. CDR3 length equals 14 residues.

This clone showed up just a few times. The chain couples TRBV6-1 to TRBJ2-1; maybe TRBD2 (6 bases). The CDR3 sequence is 14 residues long. Germline V gives CDR1 MNHNS, CDR2 SASEGT. The V and J ends lost 10 bases and 3 bases respectively, with 16 bases between them. The CDR3 here is CATTSVTSYNEQFF. Here the CDR3 DNA reads TGTGCCACGACCTCGGTGACTAGCTACAATGAGCAGTTCTTC.

The gene calls are TRBV5-4 and TRBJ2-1; 10 bases match TRBD2. The ends lost 2 bases at V and 7 bases at J; junction bases unmatched: 9. The CDR3 has 16 amino acids. The germline V gene encodes CDR1 SGHNT and CDR2 YYREEE (reference sequence). CDR3: CASSLDLAGDVNEQFF. Written as DNA, the CDR3 is TGTGCCAGCAGCTTAGATCTAGCGGGAGATGTAAATGAGCAGTTCTTC.

This clone was detected a few times. The rearrangement links TRBV4-3 to TRBJ1-4; 9 bases match TRBD1. Germline trimming cut 0 bases from V and 8 bases from J; bases unmatched to any gene: 4. Per germline, CDR1 LGHNA and CDR2 YSLEER. CDR3 size: 15 residues. CDR3 sequence: CASSQDRGTGEKLFF. The CDR3, as DNA: TGCGCCAGCAGCCAAGATCGGGGGACAGGGGAAAAACTGTTTTTT.

The chain combines TRBV6-4 with TRBJ2-5, with 11 bases lining up with TRBD1. Germline trimming cut 4 bases from V and 4 bases from J; bases unmatched to any gene: 5. Germline V gene lookup returns CDR1 MRHNA and CDR2 SNTAGT. CDR3 length: 15 amino acids. In DNA, the CDR3 is TGTGCCAGCAGTGCCGGGACAGGGGGACCAGAGACCCAGTACTTC. This translates into CASSAGTGGPETQYF.

This chain joins TRBV2 and TRBJ1-2; 12 nucleotides line up with TRBD1. The CDR3 covers 14 residues. From germline, CDR1 is SNHLY and CDR2 FYNNEI. The trim removed 6 bases at V and 8 bases at J, leaving 7 bases unmatched. CDR3 in DNA: TGTGCCAGCAGGGGCTCCGGGACAGGGGGCGGCTACACCTTC. Translated, it gives CASRGSGTGGGYTF.

V is TRBV14 and J is TRBJ2-6; D gene uncertain. V was trimmed by 4 bases and J by 0 bases, leaving 13 bases between them. CDR3 length equals 17 residues. Germline loops: CDR1 SGHDN, CDR2 FVKESK. CDR3 protein: CASSRSRFPSGANVLTF. CDR3 nucleotides: TGTGCCAGCAGCCGCAGCAGGTTCCCCTCTGGGGCCAACGTCCTGACTTTC.

The chain links TRBV5-1 to TRBJ1-2, with D perhaps TRBD1 (6 bases). The V end was cut by 3 bases, the J end by 4 bases, with 13 bases between. The CDR3 runs 14 residues. Germline V gene sequence: CDR1 SGHRS, CDR2 YFSETQ. DNA for the CDR3: TGCGCCAGCAGCTCAGGACAGTTCCTCTATGGCTACACCTTC. Amino acid sequence: CASSSGQFLYGYTF.

This chain uses TRBV4-1 with TRBJ2-2, with no clear D. Deletions cut 1 base from V and 1 base from J, with 10 bases between. CDR1 and CDR2 (germline): MGHRA, YSYEKL. This CDR3 is built from 16 residues. CDR3 protein: CASSQVYTRNTGELFF. CDR3 DNA sequence: TGCGCCAGCAGCCAAGTTTACACAAGGAACACCGGGGAGCTGTTTTTT.

The chain has TRBV6-1 and TRBJ2-3, with 11 bases identical to TRBD2. Trimming removed 8 bases from V and 2 bases from J; junction bases left unmatched: 6. The V gene's germline CDR1 is MNHNS and CDR2 SASEGT. The CDR3 runs to 15 residues. The CDR3: CASGRLAGTTDTQYF. The CDR3 DNA sequence: TGTGCCAGCGGTAGACTAGCGGGGACCACAGATACGCAGTATTTT.

J is TRBJ1-4 and V is TRBV6-5; D remains unclear. The CDR3 has 15 residues. Germline lookup yields CDR1 MNHEY and CDR2 SVGAGI. V was trimmed by 3 bases and J by 7 bases, leaving 15 bases between them. DNA for the CDR3: TGTGCCAGCAGTTATCTCGCGGACTACCCTGAAAAACTGTTTTTT. It codes for CASSYLADYPEKLFF.

The DNA for the CDR3 is TGCGCCAGCAGCCAAGATATAGGGACAGGGTCCTACAATGAGCAGTTCTTC. It yields the protein CASSQDIGTGSYNEQFF. This rearrangement joins TRBV4-3 to TRBJ2-1, with 9 bases aligning to TRBD1. CDR3 length: 17 residues. The V segment lost 0 bases and the J segment 1 base; nucleotides outside the gene matches: 4. Germline CDR1 LGHNA, CDR2 YSLEER.

V usage is TRBV9 and J usage is TRBJ2-3; TRBD1 agrees at 9 bases. CDR3 length equals 14 residues. From germline, CDR1 is SGDLS and CDR2 YYNGEE. Trimming cost V 0 bases and J 6 bases; bases outside gene matches: 2. As DNA, the CDR3 is TGTGCCAGCAGCGTAGGGGACAGGGCTGATACGCAGTATTTT. Protein sequence: CASSVGDRADTQYF.

V usage is TRBV7-6 and J usage is TRBJ1-3; D is unclear. CDR3 length: 15 residues. Germline V gene lookup returns CDR1 SGHVS and CDR2 FNYEAQ. Trimming left V 7 bases short and J 1 base short, with 14 bases between. CDR3: CASTPLSGSGNTIYF. The CDR3 DNA reads TGTGCCAGCACCCCCTTATCGGGGTCTGGAAACACCATATATTTT.

The chain carries TRBV11-2 and TRBJ1-1, with 7 bases matching TRBD1. Germline-derived CDR1 and CDR2 are SGHAT and FQNNGV. The CDR3 contains 14 residues. With 2 bases clipped from V and 7 bases from J, the junction kept 7 bases outside the gene matches. DNA for the CDR3: TGTGCCAGCAGCTTAAGAACAGGGGTGGATGAAGCTTTCTTT. Amino acid sequence: CASSLRTGVDEAFF.